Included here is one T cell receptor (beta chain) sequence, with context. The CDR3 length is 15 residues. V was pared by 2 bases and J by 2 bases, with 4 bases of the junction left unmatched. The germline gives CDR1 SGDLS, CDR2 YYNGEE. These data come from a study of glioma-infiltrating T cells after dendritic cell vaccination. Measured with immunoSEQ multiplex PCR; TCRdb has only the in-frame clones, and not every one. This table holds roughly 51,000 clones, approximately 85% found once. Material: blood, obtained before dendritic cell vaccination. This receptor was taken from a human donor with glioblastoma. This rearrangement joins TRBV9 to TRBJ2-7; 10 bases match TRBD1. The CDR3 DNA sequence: TGTGCCAGCAGCGTGGGACAGGGGTTGACCTACGAGCAGTACTTC. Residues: CASSVGQGLTYEQYF.